This T cell receptor beta chain came from a study of T cell responses to AZD1222 COVID-19 vaccine. General study findings and limits: Spike-spanning, vaccine-associated CD4 TCRs were dominant at 160-218 and 743-854. Unmutated variant regions are reportedly targeted by nearly half of spike-specific TCRs. Repertoire sampling occurred only after the peak T cell response.

The protocol was immunoSEQ multiplex PCR, while the TCRdb copy is restricted to in-frame clones and leaves out a portion. Of 150,000 or so clones in the sample, roughly 90% were seen once. Comment on this clone: Its specificity is not known.

The CDR3 contains 15 residues. Trimming removed 1 base at V and 1 base at J, with 11 bases between. From germline, CDR1 is SGHVS and CDR2 FQNEAQ. Sequencing was performed on peripheral blood, taken 28 days after the second AZD1222 dose. This clonotype was obtained from an adult who received the AZD1222 COVID-19 vaccine. V is TRBV7-8 and J is TRBJ2-7; D unresolved. CDR3 sequence: CASSLESQVSYEQYF. The CDR3 DNA reads TGTGCCAGCAGCTTAGAGAGCCAGGTATCCTACGAGCAGTACTTC.